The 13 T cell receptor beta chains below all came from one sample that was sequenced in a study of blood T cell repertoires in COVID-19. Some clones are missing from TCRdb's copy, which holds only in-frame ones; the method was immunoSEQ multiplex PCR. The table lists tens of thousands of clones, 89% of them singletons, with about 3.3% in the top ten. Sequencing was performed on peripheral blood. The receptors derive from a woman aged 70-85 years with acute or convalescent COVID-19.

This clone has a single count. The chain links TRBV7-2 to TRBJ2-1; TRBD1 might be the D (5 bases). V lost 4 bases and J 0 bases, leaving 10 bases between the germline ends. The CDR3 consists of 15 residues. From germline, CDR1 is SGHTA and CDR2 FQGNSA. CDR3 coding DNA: TGTGCCAGCAGCTCGGACACGAGCTCCTACAATGAGCAGTTCTTC. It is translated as CASSSDTSSYNEQFF. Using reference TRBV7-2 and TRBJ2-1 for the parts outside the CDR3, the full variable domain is GAGVSQSPSNKVTEKGKDVELRCDPISGHTALYWYRQSLGQGLEFLIYFQGNSAPDKSGLPSDRFSAERTGGSVSTLTIQRTQQEDSAVYLCASSSDTSSYNEQFFGPGTRLTVL.

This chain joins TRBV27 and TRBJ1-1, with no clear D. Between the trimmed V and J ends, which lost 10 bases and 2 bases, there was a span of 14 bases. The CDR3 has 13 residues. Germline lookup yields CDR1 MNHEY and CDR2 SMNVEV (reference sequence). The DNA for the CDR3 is TGTGCCACTCCAACAATTTCCAACACTGAAGCTTTCTTT. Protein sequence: CATPTISNTEAFF.

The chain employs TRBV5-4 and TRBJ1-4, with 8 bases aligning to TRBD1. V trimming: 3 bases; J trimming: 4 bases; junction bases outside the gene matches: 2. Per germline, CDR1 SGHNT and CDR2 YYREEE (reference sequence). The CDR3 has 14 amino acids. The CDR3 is CASSYDRGNEKLFF. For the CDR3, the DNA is TGTGCCAGCAGCTACGACAGGGGTAATGAAAAACTGTTTTTT.

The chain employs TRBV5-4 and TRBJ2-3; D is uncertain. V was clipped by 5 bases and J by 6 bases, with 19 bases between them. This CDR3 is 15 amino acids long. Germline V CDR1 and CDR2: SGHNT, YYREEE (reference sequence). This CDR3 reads CASSPGTARYDTQYF. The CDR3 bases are TGTGCCAGCAGTCCCGGTACAGCACGCTATGATACGCAGTATTTT.

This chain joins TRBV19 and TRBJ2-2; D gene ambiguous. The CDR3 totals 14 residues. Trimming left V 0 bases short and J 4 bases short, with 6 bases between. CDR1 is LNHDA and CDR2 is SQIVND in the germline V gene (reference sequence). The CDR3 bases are TGTGCCAGTAGTATAGATCCTTCCACCGGGGAGCTGTTTTTT. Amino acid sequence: CASSIDPSTGELFF.

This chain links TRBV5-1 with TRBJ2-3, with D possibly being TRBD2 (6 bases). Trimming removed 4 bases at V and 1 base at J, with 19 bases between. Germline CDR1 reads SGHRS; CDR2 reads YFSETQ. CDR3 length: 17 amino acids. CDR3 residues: CASSENIVSGGTDTQYF. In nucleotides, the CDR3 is TGCGCCAGCAGCGAAAATATCGTTTCGGGGGGCACAGATACGCAGTATTTT.

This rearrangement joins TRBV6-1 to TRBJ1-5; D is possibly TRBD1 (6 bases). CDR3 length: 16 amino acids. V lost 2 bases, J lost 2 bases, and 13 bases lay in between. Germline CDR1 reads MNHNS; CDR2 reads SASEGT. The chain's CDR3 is CASSEWSGARNQPQHF. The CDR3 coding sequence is TGTGCCAGCAGTGAATGGTCAGGGGCACGCAATCAGCCCCAGCATTTT.

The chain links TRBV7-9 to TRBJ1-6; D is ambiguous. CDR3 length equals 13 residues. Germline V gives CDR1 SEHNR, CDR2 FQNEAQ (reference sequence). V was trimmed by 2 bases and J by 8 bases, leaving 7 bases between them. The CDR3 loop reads CASSLLLDSPLHF. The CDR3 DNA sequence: TGTGCCAGCAGCTTACTGCTAGATTCACCCCTCCACTTT.

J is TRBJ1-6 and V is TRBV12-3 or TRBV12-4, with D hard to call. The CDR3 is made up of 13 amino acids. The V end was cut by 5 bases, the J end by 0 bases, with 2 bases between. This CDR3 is CASSRSYNSPLHF. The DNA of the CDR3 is TGTGCCAGCAGTCGCTCCTATAATTCACCCCTCCACTTT.

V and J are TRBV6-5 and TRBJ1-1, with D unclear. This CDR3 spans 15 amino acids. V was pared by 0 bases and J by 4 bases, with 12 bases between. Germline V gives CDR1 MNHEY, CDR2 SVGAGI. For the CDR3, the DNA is TGTGCCAGCAGTTACTCACGCCCGGGGAGCACTGAAGCTTTCTTT. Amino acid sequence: CASSYSRPGSTEAFF.

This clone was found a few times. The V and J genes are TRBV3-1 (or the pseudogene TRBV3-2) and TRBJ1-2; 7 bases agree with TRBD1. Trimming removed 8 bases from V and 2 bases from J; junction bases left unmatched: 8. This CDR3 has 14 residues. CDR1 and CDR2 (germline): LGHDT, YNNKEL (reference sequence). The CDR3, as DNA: TGTGCCAGCGCCGGGCAGACAGGGAACTATGGCTACACCTTC. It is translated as CASAGQTGNYGYTF.

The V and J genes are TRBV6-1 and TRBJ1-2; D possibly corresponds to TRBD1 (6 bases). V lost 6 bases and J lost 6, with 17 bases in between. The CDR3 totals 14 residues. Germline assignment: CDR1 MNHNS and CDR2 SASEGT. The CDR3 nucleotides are TGTGCCAGCAGGCTTGGACAGCTCAGTCATGGCTACACCTTC. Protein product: CASRLGQLSHGYTF.

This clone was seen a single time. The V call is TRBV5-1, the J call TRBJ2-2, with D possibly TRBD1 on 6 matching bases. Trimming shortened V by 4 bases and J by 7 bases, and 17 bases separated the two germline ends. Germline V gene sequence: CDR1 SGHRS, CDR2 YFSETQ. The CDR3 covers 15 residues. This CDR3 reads CASSLQGSGFGELFF. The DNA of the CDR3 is TGCGCCAGCAGCCTCCAGGGGTCTGGTTTCGGGGAGCTGTTTTTT. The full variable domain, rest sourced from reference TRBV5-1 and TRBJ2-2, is KAGVTQTPRYLIKTRGQQVTLSCSPISGHRSVSWYQQTPGQGLQFLFEYFSETQRNKGNFPGRFSGRQFSNSRSEMNVSTLELGDSALYLCASSLQGSGFGELFFGEGSRLTVL.